A selection of T cell receptor beta chains follows, all from one sample in a study of early T cells in non-severe SARS-CoV-2 infection. TCRdb ran MiXCR on the 5' RACE reads and lists one entry per CDR3 protein. The sample contains 55,000 to 70,000 distinct CDR3 sequences, approximately 12% of which appear only once. Material for sequencing was whole blood. The receptor source for this set is an adult who was a healthcare worker with PCR-confirmed SARS-CoV-2 infection or an uninfected control (not recorded which). Both conserved end residues are part of each CDR3. D genes are given only for firm matches. Only part of the rows carry a size: once, few, many, or a class if the clone is expanded.

v_call: TRBV19; clone_size: NA; d_call: NA; j_call: TRBJ2-3; cdr3_aa: CASSNRPDSPDTQYF; cdr3_nt: TGTGCCAGTAGTAATAGGCCGGACAGTCCAGATACGCAGTATTTT
v_call: TRBV12-3/TRBV12-4; clone_size: NA; d_call: NA; j_call: TRBJ2-5; cdr3_aa: CASSSIVGTQYF; cdr3_nt: TGTGCCAGCAGTTCTATCGTTGGGACCCAGTACTTC
v_call: TRBV6-5; clone_size: NA; d_call: TRBD2; j_call: TRBJ2-1; cdr3_aa: CASSYGTSGGLYNEQFF; cdr3_nt: TGTGCCAGCAGTTACGGGACTAGCGGGGGCCTATACAATGAGCAGTTCTTC
v_call: TRBV7-2; clone_size: NA; d_call: NA; j_call: TRBJ1-5; cdr3_aa: CASSISRDGNQPQHF; cdr3_nt: TGTGCCAGCAGCATATCCCGGGACGGTAATCAGCCCCAGCATTTT
v_call: TRBV2; clone_size: few; d_call: NA; j_call: TRBJ2-3; cdr3_aa: CASSARPTQYF; cdr3_nt: TGTGCCAGCAGTGCGAGGCCTACGCAGTATTTT
v_call: TRBV20-1; clone_size: NA; d_call: NA; j_call: TRBJ1-1; cdr3_aa: CSARAPNTEAFF; cdr3_nt: TGCAGTGCTAGGGCCCCGAACACTGAAGCTTTCTTT
v_call: TRBV6-1; clone_size: NA; d_call: NA; j_call: TRBJ2-7; cdr3_aa: CASTPGQSYEQYF; cdr3_nt: TGTGCCAGCACTCCAGGACAGTCCTACGAGCAGTACTTC
v_call: TRBV7-8; clone_size: many; d_call: NA; j_call: TRBJ2-3; cdr3_aa: CASSVRSSITDTQYF; cdr3_nt: TGTGCCAGCAGCGTACGTAGCAGCATCACAGATACGCAGTATTTT
v_call: TRBV29-1; clone_size: few; d_call: TRBD2; j_call: TRBJ2-5; cdr3_aa: CSAIPSGSKETQYF; cdr3_nt: TGCAGCGCAATACCTAGCGGGAGTAAGGAGACCCAGTACTTC
v_call: TRBV10-2; clone_size: NA; d_call: NA; j_call: TRBJ2-7; cdr3_aa: CASSDSLAYEQYF; cdr3_nt: TGCGCCAGCAGTGACTCACTAGCCTACGAGCAGTACTTC
v_call: TRBV4-1; clone_size: NA; d_call: NA; j_call: TRBJ1-2; cdr3_aa: CASSLDRYGYGYTF; cdr3_nt: TGCGCCAGCAGCCTCGACAGGTACGGCTATGGCTACACCTTC
v_call: TRBV28; clone_size: NA; d_call: NA; j_call: TRBJ2-3; cdr3_aa: CASSLTGRVADTQYF; cdr3_nt: TGTGCCAGCAGTTTGACAGGGAGGGTGGCAGATACGCAGTATTTT
v_call: TRBV2; clone_size: many; d_call: NA; j_call: TRBJ2-1; cdr3_aa: CASSEVGRTGEQFF; cdr3_nt: TGTGCCAGCAGTGAAGTGGGGCGGACTGGGGAGCAGTTCTTC
v_call: TRBV2; clone_size: NA; d_call: TRBD1; j_call: TRBJ2-1; cdr3_aa: CASLWDRTGELYEQFF; cdr3_nt: TGTGCCAGCCTTTGGGATCGGACAGGGGAACTATATGAGCAGTTCTTC
v_call: TRBV11-2; clone_size: many; d_call: NA; j_call: TRBJ2-1; cdr3_aa: CASSLEQSPYNEQFF; cdr3_nt: TGTGCCAGCAGCTTAGAACAGTCCCCCTACAATGAGCAGTTCTTC
v_call: TRBV6-2/TRBV6-3; clone_size: many; d_call: NA; j_call: TRBJ2-7; cdr3_aa: CASSYTYEQYF; cdr3_nt: TGTGCCAGCAGTTACACCTACGAGCAGTACTTC
v_call: TRBV20-1; clone_size: many; d_call: NA; j_call: TRBJ1-5; cdr3_aa: CSASRPFASPAQPQHF; cdr3_nt: TGCAGTGCTAGCCGCCCCTTTGCATCCCCGGCACAGCCCCAGCATTTT
v_call: TRBV6-5; clone_size: NA; d_call: NA; j_call: TRBJ2-5; cdr3_aa: CASSYVGSQETQYF; cdr3_nt: TGTGCCAGCAGTTACGTGGGGTCCCAAGAGACCCAGTACTTC
v_call: TRBV10-1; clone_size: NA; d_call: TRBD2; j_call: TRBJ2-3; cdr3_aa: CASSEFGTSGGALDTQYF; cdr3_nt: TGCGCCAGCAGTGAGTTTGGGACTAGCGGGGGGGCCTTGGATACGCAGTATTTT
v_call: TRBV6-2/TRBV6-3; clone_size: NA; d_call: NA; j_call: TRBJ2-7; cdr3_aa: CASSSRGALYEQYF; cdr3_nt: TGTGCCAGCAGCTCCCGGGGGGCCCTCTACGAGCAGTACTTC
v_call: TRBV6-6; clone_size: NA; d_call: TRBD1; j_call: TRBJ2-7; cdr3_aa: CASSYGPTGSKRYEQYF; cdr3_nt: TGTGCCAGCAGTTACGGACCGACAGGGTCCAAACGGTACGAGCAGTACTTC
v_call: TRBV19; clone_size: NA; d_call: NA; j_call: TRBJ1-2; cdr3_aa: CASKDSNHYGYTF; cdr3_nt: TGTGCCAGTAAAGACAGCAATCACTATGGCTACACCTTC
v_call: TRBV11-2; clone_size: NA; d_call: TRBD1; j_call: TRBJ2-1; cdr3_aa: CASSSGQGIYNEQFF; cdr3_nt: TGTGCCAGCAGCTCGGGACAGGGGATTTACAATGAGCAGTTCTTC
v_call: TRBV6-6; clone_size: many; d_call: NA; j_call: TRBJ2-7; cdr3_aa: CASSYPARQPTYEQYF; cdr3_nt: TGTGCCAGCAGTTACCCGGCCCGACAGCCTACCTACGAGCAGTACTTC
v_call: TRBV2; clone_size: once; d_call: TRBD1; j_call: TRBJ2-2; cdr3_aa: CASSYGQGANTGELFF; cdr3_nt: TGTGCCAGCAGCTACGGACAGGGGGCAAACACCGGGGAGCTGTTTTTT
v_call: TRBV6-5; clone_size: many; d_call: TRBD2; j_call: TRBJ2-7; cdr3_aa: CASSFLTSGRPYEQYF; cdr3_nt: TGTGCCAGCAGTTTCCTGACTAGCGGGAGGCCCTACGAGCAGTACTTC
v_call: TRBV20-1; clone_size: NA; d_call: NA; j_call: TRBJ2-4; cdr3_aa: CSARDGEAKNIQYF; cdr3_nt: TGCAGTGCTAGAGATGGGGAGGCCAAAAACATTCAGTACTTC